This T cell receptor beta chain was documented in a study of early T cells in non-severe SARS-CoV-2 infection. The wider study: RNA in bulk from unsorted whole blood was sequenced, and chains were unpaired. Study conclusions and caveats: Matching results from VDJdb favored anti-spike CD8 responses, leaving private and CD4 specificities undetected.

This clonotype was observed at least ten times. What it recognizes is unknown. Unique molecular identifiers tagged individual cDNA molecules. MiXCR was run by TCRdb on the 5' RACE reads, yielding one entry per CDR3 protein. The repertoire consists of tens of thousands of distinct CDR3 sequences, with 4.3% occurring once and the leading ten covering around 14%. The CDR3 runs 15 residues. Germline CDR1 reads SEHNR; CDR2 reads FQNEAQ (reference sequence). V shed 3 bases, J shed 7 bases, and the junction held 8 bases outside the gene matches. The chain recombines TRBV7-9 with TRBJ2-1, with 8 bases lining up with TRBD2. The specimen sequenced was whole blood. The clonotype comes from an adult who was a healthcare worker with PCR-confirmed SARS-CoV-2 infection or an uninfected control (not recorded which). CDR3: CASSFLTSADNEQFF. In DNA form, the CDR3 reads TGTGCCAGCAGCTTTTTGACTAGCGCAGATAATGAGCAGTTCTTC.